This passage covers 7 T cell receptor beta chains from one sample sequenced in a study of a mutant IDH1 vaccine in newly diagnosed glioma. These TCRs' antigens remain unknown. Time point here: week 11, during vaccination. The content of each vaccine dose was 300 ug of mutant IDH1 20-mer peptide, and topical imiquimod accompanied it. Clones were sequenced by immunoSEQ multiplex PCR, and TCRdb holds only the in-frame ones, with some missing. Among 110,000 or so clones, approximately 87% were seen once, and the ten largest hold around 0.61%. The sequenced sample was PBMCs, obtained from a glioma patient whose treatment included an IDH1 peptide vaccine. The source is a woman aged 45-59 years with glioma.

The gene calls are TRBV5-5 and TRBJ2-7; no definite D call. In germline, CDR1 is SGHKS, CDR2 YYEKEE (reference sequence). V was cut by 5 bases and J by 3 bases, with 6 bases left in between. The CDR3 has 11 residues. The CDR3 sequence is CASRQNYEQYF. The DNA of the CDR3 is TGTGCCAGCAGACAAAACTACGAGCAGTACTTC.

The chain links TRBV6-1 to TRBJ2-1; D not certain. The CDR3 covers 10 residues. The germline V gene encodes CDR1 MNHNS and CDR2 SASEGT. The V end lost 7 bases, the J end lost 8 bases, and 6 bases lay between the germline ends. Here the CDR3 DNA reads TGTGCCAGCAACAGCCATGAGCAGTTCTTC. Translated, it gives CASNSHEQFF.

The chain carries TRBV9 and TRBJ2-7; D is perhaps TRBD2 (5 bases). The germline gives CDR1 SGDLS, CDR2 YYNGEE. This CDR3 has 15 residues. With 0 bases removed from V and 3 bases from J, the gap between germline ends came to 13 bases. CDR3 DNA: TGTGCCAGCAGCGTAGGATCGGGGATCATCTACGAGCAGTACTTC. This gives the protein CASSVGSGIIYEQYF.

CDR3 in amino acids: CASSSRTGSTGELFF. As DNA, the CDR3 is TGTGCCAGCAGCTCCCGGACAGGGAGCACCGGGGAGCTGTTTTTT. The gene calls are TRBV7-3 and TRBJ2-2, with 8 bases that match TRBD1. This CDR3 is 15 amino acids long. The ends lost 4 bases at V and 4 bases at J; junction bases unmatched: 5. Germline CDR1 and CDR2: SGHTA and FQGTGA.

This clone appeared a few times. The chain links TRBV19 to TRBJ1-1; 7 positions agree with TRBD1. Germline trimming cut 4 bases from V and 3 bases from J; bases unmatched to any gene: 11. Germline CDR1 is LNHDA and CDR2 is SQIVND (reference sequence). CDR3 length: 16 amino acids. The CDR3 protein is CASSTQGVGVDTEAFF. In DNA form, the CDR3 reads TGTGCCAGTAGTACTCAGGGGGTCGGGGTGGACACTGAAGCTTTCTTT.

V is TRBV13 and J is TRBJ2-7; perhaps TRBD2 as D (6 bases). The germline V and J ends were trimmed by 0 bases and 0 bases, with 12 bases remaining between them. The CDR3 runs 16 residues. Germline loops: CDR1 PRHDT, CDR2 FYEKMQ (reference sequence). CDR3 region: CASSLGRDWRSYEQYF. In nucleotides, the CDR3 is TGTGCCAGCAGCTTAGGCCGGGACTGGCGCTCCTACGAGCAGTACTTC.

The V and J genes are TRBV27 and TRBJ1-6; a weak D match, TRBD1 (5 bases). Germline CDR1 MNHEY, CDR2 SMNVEV (reference sequence). V was clipped by 2 bases and J by 8 bases, with 19 bases between them. This CDR3 region has 17 residues. This chain's CDR3 is CASSLEGFGLGDSPLHF. The CDR3 nucleotides are TGTGCCAGCAGTTTAGAAGGCTTTGGGTTGGGGGATTCACCCCTCCACTTT.